The 17 T cell receptor beta chains listed next were all sequenced from one sample in a study of cytomegalovirus exposure and HLA in healthy donors (dated by TCRdb to the late 2010s). Preparation of the library involved the immunoSEQ multiplex PCR assay. The multiplex PCR relied on a mix of 60 forward primers for TCR Vbeta segments and 13 reverse primers for TCR Jbeta segments. The table comes from immuneACCESS by way of TCRdb, which keeps in-frame sequences with V and J called. Part of the clones is missing from these tables; in studies checked, under half for an unresolved V gene and the rest for unknown reasons. This sample is represented by some 150,000 clones; nearly 10% of them were singletons. The ten largest account for 1.8% of the sample. Specimen: PBMCs. These receptors were collected from a man over 45 in good health and CMV-seronegative.

The rearrangement joins TRBV19 to TRBJ1-5; 10 bases align to TRBD1. The trim removed 5 bases at V and 5 bases at J, leaving 9 bases unmatched. The CDR3 has 16 residues. Germline V gene data show CDR1 as LNHDA and CDR2 as SQIVND (reference sequence). The CDR3 protein is CASSVQDRGAHQPQHF. In DNA form, the CDR3 reads TGTGCCAGTAGTGTCCAGGACAGGGGGGCTCATCAGCCCCAGCATTTT.

V is TRBV7-3 and J is TRBJ2-3; weak D call: TRBD2 (7 bases). Trimming shortened V by 2 bases and J by 0 bases, and 15 bases separated the two germline ends. Germline V CDR1 and CDR2: SGHTA, FQGTGA. This CDR3 comprises 17 residues. This CDR3 reads CASSLGVGGPSTDTQYF. The CDR3 DNA follows: TGTGCCAGCAGCTTAGGGGTGGGGGGGCCTAGCACAGATACGCAGTATTTT.

This clone was seen a handful of times. The chain couples TRBV7-8 to TRBJ1-5; 7 bases agree with TRBD1. This CDR3 contains 15 residues. V gave up 1 base and J gave up 2 bases; unmatched junction bases: 2. Germline V CDR1 and CDR2: SGHVS, FQNEAQ. Here the CDR3 reads CASSLEQGRNQPQHF. CDR3 nucleotide sequence: TGTGCCAGCAGCTTAGAACAGGGGCGCAATCAGCCCCAGCATTTT.

This clone was recorded a few times. The rearrangement joins TRBV6-5 to TRBJ2-7, with D possibly matching TRBD1 (5 bases). Per the germline V gene, CDR1 is MNHEY and CDR2 is SVGAGI. V lost 6 bases, J lost 3 bases, and 12 bases lay in between. The CDR3 runs 13 residues. CDR3 DNA sequence: TGTGCCAGCAGCCGAACCCAGGGCTACGAGCAGTACTTC. Its translation is CASSRTQGYEQYF.

The genes are TRBV5-6 and TRBJ1-1; D possibly corresponds to TRBD1 (6 bases). The CDR3 spans 17 residues. The germline gives CDR1 SGHDT, CDR2 YYEEEE. V was cut by 2 bases and J by 2 bases, with 19 bases left in between. CDR3 sequence: CASSFWKGRGINTEAFF. CDR3 DNA: TGTGCCAGCAGCTTCTGGAAGGGAAGGGGGATAAACACTGAAGCTTTCTTT.

The chain uses TRBV4-2 and TRBJ2-3; D perhaps matches TRBD1 (6 bases). Germline CDR1 reads LGHNA; CDR2 reads YNFKEQ. Trimming left V 2 bases short and J 6 bases short, with 12 bases between. The CDR3 extends over 14 amino acids. CDR3 bases: TGTGCCAGCAGCCAACCCCGGACAGAGGATACGCAGTATTTT. Protein: CASSQPRTEDTQYF.

This clone occurred a few times. The chain has TRBV7-3 and TRBJ2-1, with D maybe TRBD2 (6 bases). Trimming stripped 4 bases from V and 0 bases from J, with 13 bases between. The germline CDR1 and CDR2 sequences are SGHTA and FQGTGA. The length of the CDR3 is 16 residues. CDR3 sequence (DNA): TGTGCCAGCAGCTCCCCGGGTAGCGGCTCCTACAATGAGCAGTTCTTC. Its translation: CASSSPGSGSYNEQFF.

The chain couples TRBV18 to TRBJ1-5; TRBD1 might be the D (6 bases). The V end was cut by 3 bases, the J end by 5 bases, with 14 bases between. Germline values: CDR1 KGHSH, CDR2 LQKENI. CDR3 size: 15 residues. In DNA, the CDR3 is TGTGCCAGCTCACCCGCGGACAGCCCTTATCAGCCCCAGCATTTT. Amino acids: CASSPADSPYQPQHF. Full variable domain (rest looked up from reference TRBV18 and TRBJ1-5): NAGVMQNPRHLVRRRGQEARLRCSPMKGHSHVYWYRQLPEEGLKFMVYLQKENIIDESGMPKERFSAEFPKEGPSILRIQQVVRGDSAAYFCASSPADSPYQPQHFGDGTRLSIL.

This clone was recorded a few times. The chain couples TRBV7-2 to TRBJ2-7; 9 bases are a match to TRBD1. The CDR3 has 15 amino acids. The germline V gene encodes CDR1 SGHTA and CDR2 FQGNSA. The ends lost 5 bases at V and 2 bases at J; junction bases unmatched: 7. CDR3 loop: CASSPGTGSAYEQYF. In DNA, the CDR3 is TGTGCCAGCAGCCCCGGGACAGGGTCAGCCTACGAGCAGTACTTC.

This clone has just a few counts. This chain joins TRBV28 and TRBJ1-1, with 7 bases aligning to TRBD1. Germline values: CDR1 MDHEN, CDR2 SYDVKM. The CDR3 consists of 14 residues. V trimming: 3 bases; J trimming: 4 bases; junction bases outside the gene matches: 5. This chain's CDR3 is CASSLGQRGTEAFF. CDR3 sequence (DNA): TGTGCCAGCAGTTTGGGACAGAGGGGCACTGAAGCTTTCTTT.

The V gene is TRBV28, the J gene TRBJ1-2; no firm D call. CDR3 length: 15 amino acids. Trimming took off 3 bases at V and 1 base at J, with 12 bases between the two ends. Per germline, CDR1 MDHEN and CDR2 SYDVKM. The CDR3 sequence is CASSLVQTSNYGYTF. The CDR3 nucleotides are TGTGCCAGCAGTTTGGTTCAGACAAGTAACTATGGCTACACCTTC.

This sequence joins TRBV6-4 and TRBJ2-3, with 9 bases lining up with TRBD1. The V gene's germline CDR1 is MRHNA and CDR2 SNTAGT. The length of the CDR3 is 15 residues. After removal of 2 bases from V and 1 base from J, the junction contained 1 base not matched to a gene. The CDR3 region has the DNA TGTGCCAGCAGTGACACAGGGGGCGGCACAGATACGCAGTATTTT. Residues: CASSDTGGGTDTQYF.

This clone appeared a few times. The chain links TRBV5-1 to TRBJ1-1; 7 bases match TRBD1. The germline gives CDR1 SGHRS, CDR2 YFSETQ. V lost 3 bases, J lost 3 bases, and 5 bases stayed unmatched. This CDR3 contains 14 residues. CDR3 nucleotides: TGCGCCAGCAGCTCTGGACAGGTGGACACTGAAGCTTTCTTT. Protein: CASSSGQVDTEAFF.

This clone was found a few times. This chain links TRBV5-8 with TRBJ1-2; D gene uncertain. The CDR3 totals 15 residues. Per the germline V gene, CDR1 is SGHTS and CDR2 is YDEGEE. V was shortened by 4 bases and J by 4 bases, with 17 bases between the two germline ends. Here the CDR3 DNA reads TGTGCCAGCAGCACAGAGCGGGAGTTTATCTATGGCTACACCTTC. Translating gives CASSTEREFIYGYTF.

CDR3 bases: TGTGCCAGCAGCTTCGGACAGGGTAACACTGAAGCTTTCTTT. This gives the protein CASSFGQGNTEAFF. This chain connects TRBV7-3 to TRBJ1-1, with 8 bases identical to TRBD1. The CDR3 length is 14 residues. Looked up from germline, CDR1 is SGHTA and CDR2 is FQGTGA. V trimming: 3 bases; J trimming: 2 bases; junction bases outside the gene matches: 2.

The chain joins TRBV7-8 to TRBJ1-5, with TRBD1 matching 8 bases. The CDR3 loop spans 18 amino acids. V was clipped by 0 bases and J by 0 bases; unmatched bases: 7. Germline V gives CDR1 SGHVS, CDR2 FQNEAQ. DNA of the CDR3: TGTGCCAGCAGCTTAGCGCCAGGGGACAGGAATAGCAATCAGCCCCAGCATTTT. Protein product: CASSLAPGDRNSNQPQHF.

The sample holds a few counts of this clone. Written as DNA, the CDR3 is TGTGCCAGCAGTTCCTACCTCAGGAACCCAGATACGCAGTATTTT. Its translation: CASSSYLRNPDTQYF. J is TRBJ2-3 and V is TRBV27, with D hard to call. Germline assignment: CDR1 MNHEY and CDR2 SMNVEV (reference sequence). CDR3 length equals 15 residues. Trimming cost V 4 bases and J 4 bases, with 15 bases left between them.